The clone carrying this T cell receptor beta chain was found a few times. The data were obtained in a study of early T cells in non-severe SARS-CoV-2 infection. CDR1 is MDHEN and CDR2 is SYDVKM in the germline V gene. Trimming stripped 3 bases from V and 5 bases from J, with 10 bases between. There are 14 residues in the CDR3. Unique molecular identifiers were added to individual cDNA molecules. Using its own MiXCR run on the 5' RACE reads, TCRdb lists one record per CDR3 protein. The data contain 75,000 to 95,000 distinct CDR3 sequences, around a sixth of them singletons. Sequenced material: whole blood, taken at baseline. This receptor was identified in an adult who was a healthcare worker with PCR-confirmed SARS-CoV-2 infection or an uninfected control (not recorded which). The chain employs TRBV28 and TRBJ2-2, with a possible D match to TRBD2 (6 bases). CDR3 sequence (DNA): TGTGCCAGCAGTTTCTTGGCGGGGACCGGGGAGCTGTTTTTT. Protein product: CASSFLAGTGELFF.